These 6 T cell receptor beta chains originate from one sample sequenced in a study of tumor and adjacent non-tumor tissue in lung cancer. TCRbeta libraries were built with three rounds of nested PCR, modified from ARM-PCR. TCRdb reprocessed the multiplex PCR reads via MiXCR and lists one record per CDR3 protein. This table holds 100,000 to 120,000 distinct CDR3 sequences, about 87% found once. The template was RNA from unsorted bulk tissue. The sample consisted of lung tumor tissue. The receptors stem from a man aged 65 to 85 with non-small cell lung cancer.

The chain is built from TRBV11-2 and TRBJ1-6; possible D gene TRBD1, 5 bases. The germline V gene has CDR1 SGHAT and CDR2 FQNNGV. This CDR3 spans 16 amino acids. Trimming cost V 6 bases and J 15 bases, with 27 bases left between them. The CDR3 here is CASSFDQGARNPLLHF. The DNA for the CDR3 is TGTGCCAGCAGTTTCGACCAAGGGGCGAGGAATCCACTCCTCCACTTT.

As regards this clonotype: Relative to the germline gene, one junction end is altered; a read error may explain this. V and J are TRBV7-2 and TRBJ1-5; unclear D gene. Germline-derived CDR1 and CDR2 are SGHTA and FQGNSA. The CDR3 runs 16 residues. DNA for the CDR3: TGTGCCGGCAGCTTATTCTTCGTGGAGGGCAATCAGCTCCAGCATTTT. The encoded protein is CAGSLFFVEGNQLQHF.

Points on this clonotype: Germline is not matched at one junction end, which may reflect a read error. The V gene is TRBV11-2, the J gene TRBJ2-7, with D hard to call. Germline CDR1 is SGHAT and CDR2 is FQNNGV. The CDR3 totals 14 residues. The CDR3 protein is CTSSLRASRGEQYF. The CDR3 nucleotides are TGTACCAGTAGCCTACGGGCCTCCAGAGGAGAGCAGTACTTC.

V is TRBV6-1 and J is TRBJ2-1; 7 positions match TRBD1. The junction had 15 bases not matched to a gene; V was cut back by 7 bases and J by 6 bases. CDR3 length: 16 amino acids. The germline V gene encodes CDR1 MNHNS and CDR2 SASEGT. CDR3 nucleotides: TGTGCCAGCACCCTAAGAGGGGGCACATGGTCCAATGAGCAGTTCTTC. Amino acids: CASTLRGGTWSNEQFF.

In the case of this clonotype: The junction departs from germline at one end; a sequencing error may be responsible. The V call is TRBV11-2, the J call TRBJ2-7; D is perhaps TRBD1 (6 bases). The CDR3 is made up of 15 amino acids. Germline values: CDR1 SGHAT, CDR2 FQNNGV. This chain's CDR3 is CASSPYSGTTYERWF. CDR3 DNA sequence: TGTGCCAGCAGCCCGTACTCCGGGACAACCTACGAGCGGTGGTTC.

V is TRBV29-1 and J is TRBJ2-5; TRBD1 is a possible D gene (6 bases). The CDR3 loop spans 16 amino acids. Germline CDR1 SQVTM, CDR2 ANQGSEA. As DNA, the CDR3 is TGCAACGCTAGGCCCTACTTCCAGACAGGTCAAGAGACCCAGTACTTC. Protein: CNARPYFQTGQETQYF.